The entry that follows covers one TCR beta chain sequence. Antigen: not known. Sequencing of cultured CD4+ T cell DNA used the Oncomine TCR Beta short-read assay. A single record per CDR3 protein comes from TCRdb applying MiXCR to the PCR reads. The sample lists about 18,000 distinct CDR3 sequences, approximately 49% seen once, with 10% to 15% in the top ten. Sample time point: late sampling 161 to 241 days after vaccination in a few convalescent patients. Described treatment: roughly 11-day PBMC culture with coronavirus spike peptide pools or control peptides (ViraFEST assay). The sample belongs to a study of vaccination and CD4 T cells after COVID-19. Across the whole study: The cells in question were stimulated using overlapping spike peptides derived from SARS-CoV-2, HCoV-NL63, HCoV-OC43 and HCoV-229E.

With 2 bases clipped from V and 7 bases from J, the junction kept 6 bases outside the gene matches. CDR3 size: 15 residues. The V gene's germline CDR1 is MNHNS and CDR2 SASEGT. This chain connects TRBV6-1 to TRBJ1-5, with TRBD1 matching over 9 bases. The sequence was obtained from a human donor who had recovered from COVID-19. Specimen: CD4+ T cells from blood, cultured in vitro, collected about 7 months after SARS-CoV-2 vaccination. The CDR3 sequence: CASSEQGQGLQPQHF. The CDR3 DNA reads TGTGCCAGCAGTGAACAGGGACAGGGATTACAGCCCCAGCATTTT.